These 16 T cell receptor beta chains were sequenced from one sample in a study of shared clonotypes between healthy human individuals. Produced via immunoSEQ multiplex PCR; TCRdb's table is partial and in-frame only. In the table there are about 2 million clones, about 95% of which are singletons. CD45RO negativity and positive selection for CCR7 defined naive CD8 cells, a population that excluded terminally differentiated effector memory CD45RA+ cells. Sample: naive CD8+ T cells sorted from blood. Every receptor here comes from a man aged 18-30 years in good health.

This rearrangement joins TRBV19 to TRBJ1-5; no reliable D call. The V gene lost 5 bases and the J gene lost 3 bases, with 8 bases spanning the gap. The CDR3 loop spans 13 amino acids. From germline, CDR1 is LNHDA and CDR2 SQIVND (reference sequence). CDR3 in DNA: TGTGCCAGTAGTTGGGAGCACAATCAGCCCCAGCATTTT. Its protein product is CASSWEHNQPQHF.

V is TRBV7-9 and J is TRBJ1-1; D ambiguous. V lost 2 bases, J lost 5 bases, and 9 bases lay in between. The length of the CDR3 is 13 residues. CDR1 is SEHNR, CDR2 FQNEAQ, per germline (reference sequence). CDR3 nucleotides: TGTGCCAGCAGCTTAATCTCGGGGACTGAAGCTTTCTTT. Its translation is CASSLISGTEAFF.

The V gene is TRBV10-3, the J gene TRBJ2-7; TRBD1 matches 7 bases. V was pared by 2 bases and J by 6 bases, with 7 bases of the junction left unmatched. There are 14 residues in the CDR3. Germline lookup yields CDR1 ENHRY and CDR2 SYGVKD. The CDR3 sequence is CAISEGQAFLEQYF. The CDR3 bases are TGTGCCATCAGTGAGGGACAGGCCTTTCTCGAGCAGTACTTC.

The chain combines TRBV2 with TRBJ2-7; D is ambiguous. The V end lost 7 bases, the J end lost 0 bases, and 10 bases lay between the germline ends. The CDR3 covers 13 residues. Germline V lookup: CDR1 SNHLY, CDR2 FYNNEI. This CDR3 is CASTEISSYEQYF. In DNA form, the CDR3 reads TGTGCCAGCACGGAAATATCCTCCTACGAGCAGTACTTC. The full variable domain, its missing parts supplied by reference TRBV2 and TRBJ2-7, is EPEVTQTPSHQVTQMGQEVILRCVPISNHLYFYWYRQILGQKVEFLVSFYNNEISEKSEIFDDQFSVERPDGSNFTLKIRSTKLEDSAMYFCASTEISSYEQYFGPGTRLTVT.

This chain links TRBV28 with TRBJ1-5; 8 bases match TRBD1. The V gene end was trimmed by 1 base and the J gene end by 1 base; junction bases not matched to a gene: 3. This CDR3 has 16 residues. Germline V CDR1 and CDR2: MDHEN, SYDVKM. CDR3 protein: CASSLFQGASNQPQHF. Here the CDR3 DNA reads TGTGCCAGCAGTTTATTCCAGGGGGCCAGCAATCAGCCCCAGCATTTT.

The chain couples TRBV6-5 to TRBJ1-4; tentatively, D is TRBD1 (6 bases). V was shortened by 4 bases and J by 2 bases, with 14 bases between the two germline ends. CDR1 is MNHEY and CDR2 is SVGAGI in the germline V gene. The CDR3 runs 16 residues. CDR3 in amino acids: CASSFAGEGTNEKLFF. DNA of the CDR3: TGTGCCAGCAGTTTCGCAGGGGAAGGGACTAATGAAAAACTGTTTTTT.

The J gene is TRBJ1-2, the V gene TRBV4-2; D unclear. V was shortened by 1 base and J by 6 bases, with 6 bases between the two germline ends. The CDR3 has 12 residues. Germline V gene lookup returns CDR1 LGHNA and CDR2 YNFKEQ. Here the CDR3 DNA reads TGTGCCAGCAGCCAAGGGTTCGATGGCTACACCTTC. Amino acid sequence: CASSQGFDGYTF.

CDR3: CASSFRQETTYEQYF. CDR3 in DNA: TGTGCCAGCAGCTTTCGGCAGGAGACCACCTACGAGCAGTACTTC. V gene TRBV5-6 combines with J gene TRBJ2-7; D unresolved. This CDR3 contains 15 residues. V gave up 2 bases and J gave up 2 bases, with 14 bases separating them. Germline values: CDR1 SGHDT, CDR2 YYEEEE.

The J gene is TRBJ2-7, the V gene TRBV4-3, with no clear D. Germline V lookup: CDR1 LGHNA, CDR2 YSLEER. The ends were cut back, 1 base at V and 3 bases at J, with 13 bases in the middle. The CDR3 loop spans 15 amino acids. In DNA form, the CDR3 reads TGCGCCAGCAGCCAAGCTGTCGGCTCGAGCTACGAGCAGTACTTC. Its translation: CASSQAVGSSYEQYF.

The chain employs TRBV6-5 and TRBJ2-3; tentatively, D is TRBD2 (6 bases). V shed 7 bases and J shed 0 bases, with 14 bases lying between them. Germline CDR1 is MNHEY and CDR2 is SVGAGI. The CDR3 has 15 residues. The CDR3 nucleotides read TGTGCCAGCAAGATTGGGGCGGGGAGCACAGATACGCAGTATTTT. Its protein is CASKIGAGSTDTQYF.

A single count supports this clone. Other DNA sequences in this sample translate to the same CDR3. This sequence joins TRBV7-2 and TRBJ2-5, with 15 bases matching TRBD2. CDR1 is SGHTA and CDR2 is FQGNSA in the germline V gene. The CDR3 is 16 amino acids. Germline trimming cut 5 bases from V and 5 bases from J; bases unmatched to any gene: 6. CDR3 DNA sequence: TGTGCCAGCAGCCTCTGGACTAGCGGGAGGGCTGAGACCCAGTACTTC. Amino acid sequence: CASSLWTSGRAETQYF. Full variable domain (rest looked up from reference TRBV7-2 and TRBJ2-5): GAGVSQSPSNKVTEKGKDVELRCDPISGHTALYWYRQSLGQGLEFLIYFQGNSAPDKSGLPSDRFSAERTGGSVSTLTIQRTQQEDSAVYLCASSLWTSGRAETQYFGPGTRLLVL.

As concerns this clone: Other DNA sequences in the sample encode the same CDR3. The gene calls are TRBV30 and TRBJ2-7; the match to TRBD2 covers 7 bases. V was clipped by 5 bases and J by 4 bases; unmatched bases: 5. The CDR3 covers 12 residues. The germline CDR1 and CDR2 sequences are GTSNPN and SVGIG (reference sequence). The CDR3 nucleotides are TGTGCCTGGGGGGGAGGGACTTACGAGCAGTACTTC. This translates into CAWGGGTYEQYF.

The gene calls are TRBV6-5 and TRBJ2-7, with 7 bases that match TRBD1. Germline lookup yields CDR1 MNHEY and CDR2 SVGAGI. The CDR3 runs 16 residues. The V gene end was trimmed by 3 bases and the J gene end by 2 bases; junction bases not matched to a gene: 10. Written as DNA, the CDR3 is TGTGCCAGCAGTTATAAGAGGGACAGAGCAGCCTACGAGCAGTACTTC. Translating it yields CASSYKRDRAAYEQYF.

The gene calls are TRBV15 and TRBJ2-3; tentatively, D is TRBD2 (6 bases). CDR1 and CDR2 (germline): LNHNV, YYDKDF (reference sequence). The CDR3 is made up of 16 amino acids. The germline V and J ends were trimmed by 5 bases and 2 bases, with 17 bases remaining between them. CDR3 sequence (DNA): TGTGCCACCAGCCCCGAAGGGGTAGCGGCCACAGATACGCAGTATTTT. The encoded protein is CATSPEGVAATDTQYF.

Note on this clone: Other DNA sequences in this specimen translate into the identical CDR3. The chain joins TRBV6-5 to TRBJ2-5, with D perhaps matching TRBD2 (5 bases). The CDR3 is made up of 14 amino acids. V dropped 3 bases and J dropped 1 base, with 9 bases sitting between them. Germline V gives CDR1 MNHEY, CDR2 SVGAGI. As DNA, the CDR3 is TGTGCCAGCAGTTATGGCGCGGGCCAAGAGACCCAGTACTTC. Translated, it gives CASSYGAGQETQYF.

This clone has only a few counts. The rearrangement joins TRBV4-1 to TRBJ2-7; D not certain. Germline values: CDR1 MGHRA, CDR2 YSYEKL. The V and J ends lost 0 bases and 1 base respectively, with 10 bases between them. The CDR3 runs 15 residues. The CDR3 coding sequence is TGCGCCAGCAGCCAAGAGTTGACGGCATCCTACGAGCAGTACTTC. Translating it yields CASSQELTASYEQYF.